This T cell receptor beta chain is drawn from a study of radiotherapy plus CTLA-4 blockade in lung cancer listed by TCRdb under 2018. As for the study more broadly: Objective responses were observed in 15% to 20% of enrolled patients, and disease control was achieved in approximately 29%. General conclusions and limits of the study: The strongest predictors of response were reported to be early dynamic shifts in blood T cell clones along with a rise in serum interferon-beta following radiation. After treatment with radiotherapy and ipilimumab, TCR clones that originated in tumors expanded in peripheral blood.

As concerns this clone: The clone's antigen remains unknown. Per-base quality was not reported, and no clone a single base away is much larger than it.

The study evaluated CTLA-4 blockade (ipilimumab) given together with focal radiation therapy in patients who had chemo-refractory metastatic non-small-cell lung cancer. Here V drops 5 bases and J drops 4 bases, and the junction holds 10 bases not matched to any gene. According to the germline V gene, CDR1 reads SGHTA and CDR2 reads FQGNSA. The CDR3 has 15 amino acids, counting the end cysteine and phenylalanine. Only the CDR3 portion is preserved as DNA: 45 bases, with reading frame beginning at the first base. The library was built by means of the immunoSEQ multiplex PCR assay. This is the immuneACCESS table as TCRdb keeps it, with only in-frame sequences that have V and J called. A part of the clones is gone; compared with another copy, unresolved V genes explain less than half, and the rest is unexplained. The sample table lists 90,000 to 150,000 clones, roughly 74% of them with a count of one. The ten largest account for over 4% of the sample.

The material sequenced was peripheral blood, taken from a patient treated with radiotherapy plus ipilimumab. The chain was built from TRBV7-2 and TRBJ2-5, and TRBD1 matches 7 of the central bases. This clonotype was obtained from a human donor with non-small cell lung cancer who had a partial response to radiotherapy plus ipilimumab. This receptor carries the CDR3 CASSAGRDSVETQYF. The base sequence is TGTGCCAGCAGCGCTGGCCGGGACAGTGTAGAGACCCAGTACTTC.